This TCR beta chain was found in a study of CXCR3-negative and CXCR3-positive naive CD8 T cells. Study results and limitations: Naive CXCR3-positive cells had TRB CDR3s more hydrophobic than those of CXCR3-negative naive cells.

Each CD8+ T cell subset was flow-sorted in triplicate. Every sort contained 250,000 to 300,000 cells. There are 15 residues in the CDR3. Germline CDR1 and CDR2: PRHDT and FYEKMQ (reference sequence). Details on this clonotype: Its antigen is currently unknown.

UMI labels and 5' RACE were used to prepare the TRB cDNA libraries. TCRdb re-called the 5' RACE reads and gives one entry per CDR3 protein, without DNA. This sample carries over 55,000 distinct CDR3 sequences, with more than 0.5% going to the ten biggest clones. The chain employs TRBV13 and TRBJ2-1. What was sequenced was naive CXCR3+ CD8+ T cells from blood. Subset: CD45RO-CCR7+CD27+CD95- naive CD8+ T cells expressing CXCR3 (TNR3+). The receptor comes from a human donor in good health. Some clones in this sample may be carry-over from other donors' samples. The chain's CDR3 is CASSLGQGSYNEQFF.